What follows is one TCR beta chain and its context. The CDR3 is 17 amino acids. V was pared by 4 bases and J by 5 bases, with 24 bases between. The germline V gene has CDR1 SGHRS and CDR2 YFSETQ. The data derive from a study of T cell responses to AZD1222 COVID-19 vaccine. This table comes from immunoSEQ multiplex PCR, and its TCRdb copy is limited to in-frame clones, with some not included. The sample carries some 120,000 clones, roughly 88% recorded once. The source material was peripheral blood, sampled on day 0 of AZD1222 vaccination. The V gene is TRBV5-1, the J gene TRBJ1-2; D is possibly TRBD1 (6 bases). This receptor was identified in an adult in good health. The CDR3: CASSPGLQSRGPYGYTF. The CDR3 DNA sequence: TGCGCCAGCAGCCCTGGCCTCCAATCCAGGGGCCCTTATGGCTACACCTTC.